The text below deals with one T cell receptor (beta chain). This sample is drawn from a study of blood T cell repertoires in COVID-19. Background on the study: Some COVID-19 samples were acute and others convalescent; all came from the United States, Italy and Spain. Nucleic acid was either cDNA or gDNA, and it came from T cells, B-cell-depleted T cells, or PBMCs.

Study processing details: How many nucleated cells were present was estimated from reference gene primer amplification. Profiled with immunoSEQ multiplex PCR; TCRdb holds only in-frame clones, not every one. V, J and clone size derive from that table, while D and trimming were established from the DNA sequence. Seen here are some 190,000 clones, more than 60% observed once, and the top ten hold around an eighth. The V end was cut by 2 bases, the J end by 1 base, with 11 bases between. Per the germline V gene, CDR1 is LNHDA and CDR2 is SQIVND (reference sequence). The CDR3 extends over 15 amino acids.

The V and J genes are TRBV19 and TRBJ1-1; possibly TRBD1 for D (6 bases). Sequenced: peripheral blood. The sequence was collected from a woman between 50 and 59 years old with acute or convalescent COVID-19. CDR3 DNA sequence: TGTGCCAGTAGTATACAGGGGACCCGGAACACTGAAGCTTTCTTT. This codes for CASSIQGTRNTEAFF.